This T cell receptor beta chain stems from a study of cytomegalovirus exposure and HLA in healthy donors. Germline V gene sequence: CDR1 LGHNA, CDR2 YNFKEQ. The CDR3 contains 17 residues. Trimming removed 0 bases from V and 0 bases from J; junction bases left unmatched: 5. Use of 60 Vbeta and 13 Jbeta primers characterized the PCR. Method: immunoSEQ multiplex PCR; TCRdb's copy keeps in-frame clones and lacks some. Of roughly 61,000 clones in the sample, around 82% were seen once. Remarks on this clone: Its specificity is unknown.

These donors counted as nominally healthy when sampled, but unrecorded immune exposures were likely. Points from the study as a whole: CMV serostatus was the only recorded immune exposure for donors.

This TCR came from a male donor in good health and CMV-seronegative. The chain recombines TRBV4-2 with TRBJ2-5, with 9 nucleotides matching TRBD2. Material: PBMCs. CDR3 nucleotide sequence: TGTGCCAGCAGCCAAGATAACCAGCGGGGGGACCAAGAGACCCAGTACTTC. It encodes CASSQDNQRGDQETQYF.